This T cell receptor beta chain is drawn from a study of blood T cell repertoires in COVID-19. The repertoire was sequenced with immunoSEQ multiplex PCR; TCRdb's copy has only in-frame clones and lacks some. The table lists roughly 250,000 clones, more than 75% of them singletons. The clonotype was recovered from a man aged 35-49 years who had recovered from COVID-19. The sequencing input was peripheral blood.

The DNA of the CDR3 is TGTGCCAGCAGTTCTTCCGGGACAGGGGGCGAAAACACTGAAGCTTTCTTT. Translation: CASSSSGTGGENTEAFF. V is TRBV6-2 or TRBV6-3 and J is TRBJ1-1; 12 nucleotides align to TRBD1. V lost 4 bases to trimming and J lost 2 bases; unmatched junction nucleotides: 8. From germline, CDR1 is MNHEY and CDR2 SVGEGT. The length of the CDR3 is 17 residues.